These 4 T cell receptor beta chains share one sample of origin, sequenced in a study of shared clonotypes between healthy human individuals. CD8 cells classed as naive were CD45RO-negative and positively selected for CCR7, excluding terminally differentiated effector memory CD45RA+ cells. TCRdb's table, derived via immunoSEQ multiplex PCR, lists solely in-frame clones and lacks some. The repertoire holds 1.5 million to 2.5 million clones, approximately 94% seen once, with under 1.5% in the top ten. Material: naive CD8+ T cells sorted from blood. These TCRs come from a man in his late teens or twenties in good health.

J is TRBJ2-7 and V is TRBV4-1, with a weak D call TRBD2 (5 bases). V was pared by 4 bases and J by 0 bases, with 16 bases between. Germline CDR1 MGHRA, CDR2 YSYEKL. The CDR3 covers 16 residues. CDR3 in DNA: TGCGCCAGCAGCCCCCGAGCCCACGGGGACTCCTACGAGCAGTACTTC. Translating gives CASSPRAHGDSYEQYF.

The rearrangement joins TRBV7-9 to TRBJ1-4, with D possibly matching TRBD1 (5 bases). CDR1 and CDR2 (germline): SEHNR, FQNEAQ (reference sequence). The CDR3 runs 15 residues. V was cut by 5 bases and J by 6 bases, with 16 bases left in between. CDR3 sequence: CASSLPGVGDEKLFF. The CDR3 DNA reads TGTGCCAGCAGCCTCCCGGGGGTCGGCGATGAAAAACTGTTTTTT.

The CDR3 nucleotides are TGTGCCAGCAGCTTAGCAACTAGCGGGGGTGTAGGCGAGCAGTACTTC. Residues: CASSLATSGGVGEQYF. The chain couples TRBV7-9 to TRBJ2-7, with 11 bases that match TRBD2. With 0 bases clipped from V and 6 bases from J, the junction kept 7 bases outside the gene matches. CDR1 SEHNR and CDR2 FQNEAQ come from the germline V gene (reference sequence). The CDR3 covers 16 residues.

This clone was seen once. This chain uses TRBV4-3 with TRBJ1-2; D call uncertain. CDR1 is LGHNA, CDR2 YSLEER, per germline. This CDR3 spans 13 amino acids. V lost 4 bases, J lost 4 bases, and 10 bases lay in between. CDR3 nucleotides: TGCGCCAGCAGCCCGGGTTTAAGCTATGGCTACACCTTC. Its protein is CASSPGLSYGYTF.